This TCR beta chain was sequenced during a study (dated by TCRdb to 2014 to 2015). At the level of the whole study: The study examined whether tumor-infiltrating Tregs in breast cancer are drawn from blood Tregs or arise in situ by conversion from other CD4+ T cell subsets. Study-wide findings and limitations: Rather than covering whole repertoires, validation in the larger cohort was restricted to a single TCR beta V-J rearrangement. In terms of TCR gene usage, tumor memory CD4+ T cells clustered together with blood and lymph node memory CD4+ cells, as well as with lymph node naive CD4+ cells. The greatest overlap of tumor-infiltrating Treg TCR alpha and beta sequences was observed with tumor naive CD4+ T cells, followed by blood naive CD4+ T cells.

The Miltenyi Naive CD4+ T Cell Isolation kit was used to purify naive CD4+ T cells, and Tregs were depleted with CD25 microbeads. Tregs, naive and memory CD4+ T cells from tumor, blood and ipsilateral draining lymph nodes of five breast cancer patients underwent full-length TCR alpha and beta sequencing. Ficoll density gradient centrifugation was used to isolate mononuclear cells from lymph nodes or from roughly 51 ml of peripheral blood. A purity exceeding 90% was confirmed by FACS for the sorted cell populations. This clonotype has a handful of counts. Its antigen has not been determined. No base-level quality is on record; no much larger clone is a single base apart. The trim is 2 bases for V and 4 bases for J, with a gap of 15 bases between the germline ends. The germline V gene encodes CDR1 MGHRA and CDR2 YSYEKL. From its cysteine to its phenylalanine, the CDR3 spans 16 amino acids. Only the CDR3 portion is preserved as DNA: 48 bases, with reading frame beginning at the first base.

Full-length TCR variable regions were amplified by 5' RACE PCR with constant-region reverse primers, followed by semi-nested PCR with Nested Universal Primer A. Using the ReliaPrep RNA Cell Miniprep System, total RNA was extracted, and the SMARTer RACE 5'/3' Kit was then used to reverse transcribe the RNA into 5'RACE-ready cDNA. Full-length TCR alpha and beta libraries were barcoded with multiplex adaptors and sequenced on an Illumina MiSeq. The authors' pipeline ran thus. Sequencing data were pooled across the five patients for each of nine subset-tissue groups and compared by unsupervised clustering of TCR gene usage. The Morisita-Horn index was used to calculate repertoire similarity, with shared sequences weighted according to their contribution to each repertoire. The raw public data were reprocessed by TCRdb itself: fastp quality trimming at Q25, MiXCR clonotype calling, in-frame beta chains only. Entries are consolidated by CDR3 protein sequence, retaining the most common genes and DNA. These V and J calls originate from TCRdb's pipeline instead of the authors' own analysis. Across this sample there are approximately 47,000 distinct CDR3 sequences, with 28% seen only once. Clones ranked in the top ten supply 2.1% of the sample.

The material sequenced was naive CD4+ T cells sorted from blood. Read against the paper, the sample's cell subset or site label means: naive CD4+ T cells, CD4+CD45RA+CD25-. The source is a female donor with breast cancer. The sequence is built from TRBV4-1 and TRBJ2-1; no confident D gene assignment can be made. The CDR3: CASSQFLLQSYNEQFF. The sequenced DNA is TGCGCCAGCAGCCAATTCCTACTACAGAGTTACAATGAGCAGTTCTTC.